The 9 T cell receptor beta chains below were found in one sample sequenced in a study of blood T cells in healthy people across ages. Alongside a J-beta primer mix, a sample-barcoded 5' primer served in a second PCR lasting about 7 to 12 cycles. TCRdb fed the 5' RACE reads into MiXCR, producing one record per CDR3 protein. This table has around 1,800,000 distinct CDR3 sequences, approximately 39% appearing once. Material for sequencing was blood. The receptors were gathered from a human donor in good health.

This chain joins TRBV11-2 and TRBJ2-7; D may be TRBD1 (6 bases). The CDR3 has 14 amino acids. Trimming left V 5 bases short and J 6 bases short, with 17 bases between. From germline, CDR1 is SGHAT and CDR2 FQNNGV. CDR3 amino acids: CASSRTPGEGEQYF. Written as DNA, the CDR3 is TGTGCCAGCAGCCGTACCCCAGGGGAAGGCGAGCAGTACTTC.

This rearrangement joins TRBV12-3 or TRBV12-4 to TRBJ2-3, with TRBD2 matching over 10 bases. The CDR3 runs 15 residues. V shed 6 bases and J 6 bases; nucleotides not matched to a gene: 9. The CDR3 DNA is TGTGCCAGCAGCCGCGAAGGACTAGCGGCCGATACGCAGTATTTT. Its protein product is CASSREGLAADTQYF.

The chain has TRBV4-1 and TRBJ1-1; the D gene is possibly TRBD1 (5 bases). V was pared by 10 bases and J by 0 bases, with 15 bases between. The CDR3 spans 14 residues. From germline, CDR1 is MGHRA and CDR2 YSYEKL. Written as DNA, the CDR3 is TGCGCCATTGGGGGAGAGGGAATGAACACTGAAGCTTTCTTT. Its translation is CAIGGEGMNTEAFF.

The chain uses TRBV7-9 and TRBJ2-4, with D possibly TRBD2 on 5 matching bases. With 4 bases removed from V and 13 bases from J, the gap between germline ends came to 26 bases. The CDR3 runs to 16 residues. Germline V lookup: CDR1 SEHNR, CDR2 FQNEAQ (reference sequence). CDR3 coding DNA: TGTGCCAGCAGCTCTTCGGACGGAGAAGGGTTTAGGGAGCAGTACTTC. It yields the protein CASSSSDGEGFREQYF.

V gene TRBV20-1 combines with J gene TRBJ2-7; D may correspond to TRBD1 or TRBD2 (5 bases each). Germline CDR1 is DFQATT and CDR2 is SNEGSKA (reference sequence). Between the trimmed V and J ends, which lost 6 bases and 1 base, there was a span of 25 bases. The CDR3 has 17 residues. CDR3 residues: CSASGLGASGWSYEQYF. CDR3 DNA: TGCAGTGCCTCGGGATTAGGGGCGTCAGGGTGGTCCTACGAGCAGTACTTC.

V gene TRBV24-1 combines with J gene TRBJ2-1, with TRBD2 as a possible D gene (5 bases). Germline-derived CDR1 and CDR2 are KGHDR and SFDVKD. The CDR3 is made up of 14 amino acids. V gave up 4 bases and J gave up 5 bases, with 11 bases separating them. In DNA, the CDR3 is TGTGCCACCAGTGAACGGGGTCATCACAATGAGCAGTTCTTC. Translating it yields CATSERGHHNEQFF.

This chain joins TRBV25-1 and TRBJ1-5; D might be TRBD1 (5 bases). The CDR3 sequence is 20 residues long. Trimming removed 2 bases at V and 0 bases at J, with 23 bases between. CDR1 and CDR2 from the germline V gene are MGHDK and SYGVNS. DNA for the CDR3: TGTGCCAGCAGTGAAGGGCCCGGGACCGAAAACGGCTATAGCAATCAGCCCCAGCATTTT. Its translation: CASSEGPGTENGYSNQPQHF.

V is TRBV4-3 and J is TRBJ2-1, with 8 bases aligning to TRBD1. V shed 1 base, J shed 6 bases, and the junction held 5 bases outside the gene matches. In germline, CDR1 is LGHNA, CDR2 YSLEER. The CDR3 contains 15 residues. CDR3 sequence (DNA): TGCGCCAGCAGCCAAGTACAGGGGGATTTCAATGAGCAGTTCTTC. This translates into CASSQVQGDFNEQFF.

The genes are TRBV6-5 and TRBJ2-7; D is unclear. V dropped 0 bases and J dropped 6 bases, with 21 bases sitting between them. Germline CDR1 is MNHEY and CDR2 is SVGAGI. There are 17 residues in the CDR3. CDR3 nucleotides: TGTGCCAGCAGTTACTCGAGGCGGCCCCCTGGCATCTTCGAGCAGTACTTC. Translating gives CASSYSRRPPGIFEQYF.